This T cell receptor beta chain was retrieved from a study of tumor-infiltrating lymphocytes in primary liver carcinoma. As for this clonotype: This may arise from a read error, as a much more abundant clone is one base away. The conserved final phenylalanine or tryptophan is absent from the CDR3, which likely points to a read error.

Constant-region priming of about 500 ng total RNA yielded TCR beta cDNA. Library construction for TCR beta comprised three nested multiplex PCR rounds performed with slightly modified ARM-PCR. Two initial PCR rounds of 10 to 11 cycles each paired TRBV1-TRBV30 forward primers with a C-beta reverse primer. TCRdb re-derived calls from the multiplex PCR reads in MiXCR, one entry per CDR3 protein. The data contain around 88,000 distinct CDR3 sequences, less than 70% of them singletons. Both RNA and DNA were isolated together from about 21-30 mg of bulk tissue that had not been sorted. V shed 6 bases, J shed 5 bases, and the junction held 9 bases outside the gene matches. The CDR3 is 14 amino acids. Looked up from germline, CDR1 is WSHSY and CDR2 is SAAADI.

This TCR was sampled from a man aged 40-49 years with primary liver carcinoma and hepatitis B virus infection. Sequences were obtained from tumor-adjacent normal liver tissue. V gene TRBV10-2 combines with J gene TRBJ2-7; TRBD2 agrees at 8 bases. The CDR3 DNA sequence: TGCGCCAGCAGAGAAGGACTAGCCAGCGACGAGCAGTACATC. Its protein is CASREGLASDEQYI.